These T cell receptor beta chains were read from a single sample in a study of PD-1 and CTLA-4 blockade in melanoma. Using immunoSEQ multiplex PCR, the repertoire was profiled, and TCRdb retains in-frame clones only, with some absent. The table shows fewer than 20,000 clones, with about 71% occurring only once. The specimen comprised CD8+ T cells from peripheral blood, sampled from a patient given anti-PD-1 treatment. The receptors shown here come from a human donor with melanoma. Both conserved end residues are part of each CDR3. The D gene is left open where the match is weak. The listing skips clone size in some rows; elsewhere it reads once, few, many or a size class.

.	TRBJ1-1	TRBD1	TRBV4-1	CASSPQTGDFTEAFF	TGCGCCAGCAGCCCCCAGACAGGGGACTTCACTGAAGCTTTCTTT
few	TRBJ2-7	.	TRBV6-5	CASSSNLLEQYF	TGTGCCAGCAGTTCCAACTTACTAGAGCAGTACTTC
.	TRBJ1-1	.	TRBV5-1	CASSPRGERTEAFF	TGCGCCAGCAGCCCTAGGGGGGAAAGAACTGAAGCTTTCTTT
.	TRBJ2-7	TRBD1	TRBV30	CAWGQGTYEQYF	TGTGCCTGGGGACAGGGTACCTACGAGCAGTACTTC
.	TRBJ1-1	.	TRBV28	CASSFGNTEAFF	TGTGCCAGCAGTTTTGGGAACACTGAAGCTTTCTTT
.	TRBJ2-7	TRBD2	TRBV29-1	CSVRAGAAYEQYF	TGCAGCGTGAGAGCGGGGGCGGCCTACGAGCAGTACTTC
.	TRBJ1-1	TRBD1	TRBV7-8	CASSSQDRGISEAFF	TGTGCCAGCAGCTCGCAGGACAGGGGGATATCTGAAGCTTTCTTT
.	TRBJ2-7	TRBD1	TRBV13	CASSLGQGFREQYF	TGTGCCAGCAGCTTGGGACAGGGGTTTCGCGAGCAGTACTTC
.	TRBJ2-4	TRBD2	TRBV27	CASSPPPGGALAKNIQYF	TGTGCCAGCAGTCCCCCCCCGGGGGGGGCCCTAGCCAAAAACATTCAGTACTTC
.	TRBJ2-1	.	TRBV12-5	CASGLVPREQFF	TGTGCTAGTGGTTTGGTACCAAGGGAGCAGTTCTTC
.	TRBJ2-1	.	TRBV24-1	CATSDPRTGLDEQFF	TGTGCCACCAGTGATCCCCGAACAGGGCTGGATGAGCAGTTCTTC
.	TRBJ1-2	TRBD1	TRBV14	CASSQWGQGTYGYTF	TGTGCCAGCAGCCAGTGGGGACAGGGAACCTATGGCTACACCTTC
once	TRBJ2-1	TRBD2	TRBV28	CATLAGGNEQFF	TGTGCCACCTTAGCGGGAGGAAATGAGCAGTTCTTC
.	TRBJ2-2	.	TRBV6-1	CASSEWETVNTGELFF	TGTGCCAGCAGTGAATGGGAGACCGTGAACACCGGGGAGCTGTTTTTT
.	TRBJ1-1	.	TRBV30	CAWSVEGIEAFF	TGTGCCTGGAGTGTAGAGGGGATTGAAGCTTTCTTT
.	TRBJ2-1	.	TRBV5-1	CASSLALLGDNEQFF	TGCGCCAGCAGCTTGGCGCTCTTGGGGGACAATGAGCAGTTCTTC
.	TRBJ2-2	.	TRBV12-3/TRBV12-4	CASSLSATGELFF	TGTGCCAGCAGTTTAAGTGCGACCGGGGAGCTGTTTTTT
few	TRBJ2-7	.	TRBV5-1	CASSLAVRGYEQYF	TGCGCCAGCAGCTTGGCGGTAAGGGGCTACGAGCAGTACTTC
once	TRBJ1-4	.	TRBV10-3	CAISESGEEREKLFF	TGTGCCATCAGTGAGTCGGGGGAGGAGAGGGAAAAACTGTTTTTT
.	TRBJ1-2	.	TRBV30	CAWRGTRETYGYTF	TGTGCCTGGAGAGGCACCCGGGAGACTTATGGCTACACCTTC
once	TRBJ1-1	.	TRBV4-1	CASRPGAGDTEAFF	TGCGCCAGCAGACCAGGGGCGGGGGACACTGAAGCTTTCTTT
once	TRBJ2-3	.	TRBV10-1	CASSESVGTDTQYF	TGCGCCAGCAGTGAGTCAGTAGGGACAGATACGCAGTATTTT